This T cell receptor beta chain was captured in a study of T-cell reconstitution after alpha-beta-depleted transplantation in children. This clonotype was detected only once. Trimming shortened V by 2 bases and J by 5 bases, and 6 bases separated the two germline ends. Per germline, CDR1 GTSNPN and CDR2 SVGIG (reference sequence). This CDR3 region has 12 residues. Construction of the TCRbeta library involved unique molecular identifiers. Each CDR3 protein is one row after TCRdb ran MiXCR on the PCR reads. The sample carries about 540,000 distinct CDR3 sequences, approximately 20% recorded once. The receptor was isolated from a human donor who donated a stem cell graft to a child with acute lymphoblastic leukemia. The chain is built from TRBV30 and TRBJ1-4; the D is unclear. Here the sequenced sample was PBMCs from the stem cell graft donor, taken from the stem cell graft. The CDR3 region has the DNA TGTGCCTGGAGTCCCCTAAATGAAAAACTGTTTTTT. Amino acid sequence: CAWSPLNEKLFF.